Shown below are 17 T cell receptor beta chains from a single sample sequenced in a study of T cell repertoires in cytomegalovirus infection. For these TCRs, the target antigens are not known. MiXCR, run by TCRdb on the reads, gives a single entry per CDR3 protein. The table shows about 150,000 distinct CDR3 sequences, with about 32% occurring only once. The sequencing used CD8+ T cells from cultured PBMCs, collected from culture after CMV antigen stimulation. Receptor source: a human donor in good health (CMV status not recorded). Some clones in this sample may be carry-over from other donors' samples.

The genes are TRBV18 and TRBJ2-3; TRBD2 matches at 12 bases. The CDR3 consists of 15 residues. Trimming removed 3 bases from V and 4 bases from J; junction bases left unmatched: 2. Per germline, CDR1 KGHSH and CDR2 LQKENI. CDR3 nucleotides: TGTGCCAGCTCACCCCCTAGCGGGGGGGCAGATACGCAGTATTTT. It is translated as CASSPPSGGADTQYF.

In its sample, this clonotype was seen a few times. The rearrangement uses TRBV4-1 and TRBJ2-3; TRBD1 matches at 8 bases. The trim removed 4 bases at V and 5 bases at J, leaving 5 bases unmatched. The V gene's germline CDR1 is MGHRA and CDR2 YSYEKL. The CDR3 totals 14 residues. The CDR3 region has the DNA TGCGCCAGCAGCCCGCGACAGGGGATAGATACGCAGTATTTT. Its translation: CASSPRQGIDTQYF.

A few counts support this clonotype. The chain carries TRBV4-1 and TRBJ2-7; a possible D gene is TRBD2 (5 bases). Germline CDR1 reads MGHRA; CDR2 reads YSYEKL. The CDR3 totals 15 residues. V gave up 4 bases and J gave up 5 bases, with 18 bases separating them. The CDR3, as DNA: TGCGCCAGCAGCCTTTTCGGTCCAAGCGGTAACGAGCAGTACTTC. This translates into CASSLFGPSGNEQYF.

The V and J genes are TRBV19 and TRBJ1-5, with 10 bases lining up with TRBD1. CDR1 LNHDA and CDR2 SQIVND come from the germline V gene (reference sequence). V shed 3 bases, J shed 1 base, and the junction held 3 bases outside the gene matches. This CDR3 region has 16 residues. CDR3 loop: CASSIRGQGSNQPQHF. The CDR3 coding sequence is TGTGCCAGTAGTATCCGGGGACAGGGGAGCAATCAGCCCCAGCATTTT.

V is TRBV7-4 and J is TRBJ1-2; D uncertain. The CDR3 spans 11 residues. The V gene's germline CDR1 is SGHVT and CDR2 SQSDAQ. Trimming removed 6 bases at V and 7 bases at J, with 9 bases between. CDR3 residues: CASSSGGGYTF. The CDR3 DNA reads as TGTGCCAGCAGTTCAGGCGGTGGCTACACCTTC. Supplemented by reference TRBV7-4 and TRBJ1-2, the full variable domain reads GAGVSQSPRYKVAKRGRDVALRCDSISGHVTLYWYRQTLGQGSEVLTYSQSDAQRDKSGRPSGRFSAERPERSVSTLKIQRTEQGDSAVYLCASSSGGGYTFGSGTRLTVV.

This clonotype has only a few counts. The rearrangement uses TRBV7-7 and TRBJ2-2; D might be TRBD1 (6 bases). V lost 5 bases and J lost 6, with 16 bases in between. The CDR3 extends over 15 amino acids. The V gene's germline CDR1 is SSHAT and CDR2 FNYEAQ (reference sequence). The CDR3 here is CASSPVQGLPGELFF. CDR3 coding DNA: TGTGCCAGCAGCCCAGTACAGGGTCTTCCCGGGGAGCTGTTTTTT.

The chain combines TRBV5-1 with TRBJ1-4, with no clear D. This CDR3 comprises 13 residues. Trimming pared 8 bases from V and 3 bases from J, leaving 11 bases between. From germline, CDR1 is SGHRS and CDR2 YFSETQ. For the CDR3, the DNA is TGCGCCAGTCAGGCTTCATCTAATGAAAAACTGTTTTTT. Its translation is CASQASSNEKLFF. Variable domain in full (rest from reference TRBV5-1 and TRBJ1-4): KAGVTQTPRYLIKTRGQQVTLSCSPISGHRSVSWYQQTPGQGLQFLFEYFSETQRNKGNFPGRFSGRQFSNSRSEMNVSTLELGDSALYLCASQASSNEKLFFGSGTQLSVL.

The rearrangement links TRBV14 to TRBJ2-3; 7 bases map to TRBD1. Germline V gene lookup returns CDR1 SGHDN and CDR2 FVKESK. This CDR3 spans 17 amino acids. With 4 bases clipped from V and 1 base from J, the junction kept 11 bases outside the gene matches. In DNA form, the CDR3 reads TGTGCCAGCAGCCCTAGACAGGGCAGGGTGCGCACAGATACGCAGTATTTT. Its protein is CASSPRQGRVRTDTQYF.

The chain joins TRBV12-3 or TRBV12-4 to TRBJ1-1; no definite D call. The V end was cut by 5 bases, the J end by 6 bases, with 10 bases between. The CDR3 contains 12 residues. The CDR3 sequence is CASSLGWAEAFF. In DNA, the CDR3 is TGTGCCAGCAGTCTAGGGTGGGCTGAAGCTTTCTTT.

This clonotype appeared many times. V and J are TRBV7-9 and TRBJ2-7; TRBD1 might be the D (6 bases). This CDR3 has 16 residues. With 1 base removed from V and 3 bases from J, the gap between germline ends came to 16 bases. Looked up from germline, CDR1 is SEHNR and CDR2 is FQNEAQ (reference sequence). DNA of the CDR3: TGTGCCAGCAGCTTAGTAGGGGCAGGGGCAAACTACGAGCAGTACTTC. Protein sequence: CASSLVGAGANYEQYF. The full variable domain, completed using reference TRBV7-9 and TRBJ2-7, is DTGVSQNPRHKITKRGQNVTFRCDPISEHNRLYWYRQTLGQGPEFLTYFQNEAQLEKSRLLSDRFSAERPKGSFSTLEIQRTEQGDSAMYLCASSLVGAGANYEQYFGPGTRLTVT.

The sample holds a few counts of this clonotype. The chain links TRBV27 to TRBJ1-5, with unresolved D. Germline values: CDR1 MNHEY, CDR2 SMNVEV (reference sequence). This CDR3 spans 14 amino acids. V lost 6 bases and J 6 bases, leaving 15 bases between the germline ends. CDR3 DNA: TGTGCCAGCAGAGGTCCTGCCCCCACTCAGCCCCAGCATTTT. Translation gives CASRGPAPTQPQHF.

This clonotype was recorded a few times. V usage is TRBV27 and J usage is TRBJ1-1, with D tentatively TRBD1 (5 bases). With 8 bases removed from V and 6 bases from J, the gap between germline ends came to 19 bases. The CDR3 covers 14 residues. Germline V gene lookup returns CDR1 MNHEY and CDR2 SMNVEV (reference sequence). CDR3 DNA: TGTGCCAGCCGTTCCGGAGGGGTTAGGGCTGAAGCTTTCTTT. Its protein product is CASRSGGVRAEAFF.

This clonotype was seen only a few times. The V gene is TRBV19, the J gene TRBJ1-1; D ambiguous. Trimming cost V 2 bases and J 7 bases, with 11 bases left between them. CDR3 length: 13 amino acids. CDR1 LNHDA and CDR2 SQIVND come from the germline V gene (reference sequence). The CDR3 nucleotides are TGTGCCAGTAGTATATCGGGCGGTGGTGAAGCTTTCTTT. This encodes CASSISGGGEAFF.

CDR3 residues: CASSFPRTTYNEQFF. CDR3 sequence (DNA): TGTGCCAGCAGCTTTCCCCGGACTACTTACAATGAGCAGTTCTTC. The V call is TRBV7-9, the J call TRBJ2-1, with D maybe TRBD2 (6 bases). V gave up 3 bases and J gave up 4 bases, with 13 bases separating them. The CDR3 has 15 amino acids. Germline values: CDR1 SEHNR, CDR2 FQNEAQ (reference sequence).

This clonotype was seen a handful of times. This chain uses TRBV7-9 with TRBJ2-1; 8 nucleotides align to TRBD2. The length of the CDR3 is 14 residues. Per germline, CDR1 SEHNR and CDR2 FQNEAQ (reference sequence). The J segment lost 2 bases and the V segment lost 3 bases, leaving 0 bases of the junction unmatched. The CDR3 coding sequence is TGTGCCAGCAGCTTCGGGGGGGCCTACAATGAGCAGTTCTTC. It yields the protein CASSFGGAYNEQFF.

This clonotype was picked up many times. The chain links TRBV12-3 or TRBV12-4 to TRBJ2-7; tentatively, D is TRBD1 (6 bases). This CDR3 comprises 12 residues. The germline V and J ends were trimmed by 6 bases and 4 bases, with 10 bases remaining between them. The CDR3 DNA is TGTGCCAGCAGCCCCGGGACATACGAGCAGTACTTC. This sequence encodes CASSPGTYEQYF.

This chain joins TRBV25-1 and TRBJ1-1; D gene unclear. The CDR3 extends over 15 amino acids. Germline V CDR1 and CDR2: MGHDK, SYGVNS. Deletions cut 2 bases from V and 1 base from J, with 11 bases between. CDR3 coding DNA: TGTGCCAGCAGTGAAATTGGACGGACGAACACTGAAGCTTTCTTT. Encoded protein: CASSEIGRTNTEAFF.